Following are 13 T cell receptor beta chains from one sample sequenced in a study of cytomegalovirus exposure and HLA in healthy donors (TCRdb year 2017). Library generation was performed with the immunoSEQ multiplex PCR assay. TCRdb's version of the immuneACCESS table is confined to in-frame rearrangements and falls short of the full clone set. An unresolved V gene accounts for under half of the shortfall where checked; the remainder is of unknown origin. This sample is represented by approximately 100,000 clones; roughly 90% of them were singletons. Less than 2% of the sample goes to the ten largest clones. Specimen: PBMCs. The source of these receptors is a woman between 18 and 29 years old in good health and CMV-seropositive.

The V and J genes are TRBV5-6 and TRBJ1-5; D is perhaps TRBD1 (6 bases). V was shortened by 2 bases and J by 4 bases, with 13 bases between the two germline ends. Germline V gene sequence: CDR1 SGHDT, CDR2 YYEEEE. The CDR3 consists of 15 residues. Written as DNA, the CDR3 is TGTGCCAGCAGCTTAGGGGGGGTCAGAAATCAGCCCCAGCATTTT. This sequence encodes CASSLGGVRNQPQHF.

V and J are TRBV5-6 and TRBJ1-5, with D uncertain. Looked up from germline, CDR1 is SGHDT and CDR2 is YYEEEE. CDR3 length: 15 amino acids. Trimming shortened V by 1 base and J by 7 bases, and 15 bases separated the two germline ends. The CDR3 spells CASSLNEVVGQPQHF. The CDR3 region has the DNA TGTGCCAGCAGCTTGAACGAGGTAGTTGGACAGCCCCAGCATTTT.

The CDR3 DNA reads as TGCGCCAGCAGCCTCACCCTTACCGGGACAGACTATGGCTACACCTTC. As protein: CASSLTLTGTDYGYTF. This chain connects TRBV4-3 to TRBJ1-2; 7 positions agree with TRBD1. The CDR3 extends over 16 amino acids. Looked up from germline, CDR1 is LGHNA and CDR2 is YSLEER. V lost 4 bases, J lost 3 bases, and 11 bases stayed unmatched.

This clone appeared once. The rearrangement links TRBV6-1 to TRBJ2-6; D is unclear. Deletions cut 3 bases from V and 4 bases from J, with 19 bases between. From germline, CDR1 is MNHNS and CDR2 SASEGT. The CDR3 spans 18 residues. The CDR3, as DNA: TGTGCCAGCAGTGAGGTACATTCGTTCTCCTCCGGGGCCAACGTCCTGACTTTC. Translation: CASSEVHSFSSGANVLTF.

V and J are TRBV28 and TRBJ2-1, with TRBD1 matching over 7 bases. The ends lost 3 bases at V and 6 bases at J; junction bases unmatched: 2. From germline, CDR1 is MDHEN and CDR2 SYDVKM. The CDR3 extends over 13 amino acids. The chain's CDR3 is CASSFGQANEQFF. The CDR3 DNA reads TGTGCCAGCAGTTTCGGACAGGCCAATGAGCAGTTCTTC.

The chain employs TRBV19 and TRBJ2-7, with D perhaps matching TRBD2 (6 bases). This CDR3 comprises 12 residues. V was shortened by 6 bases and J by 11 bases, with 17 bases between the two germline ends. The germline CDR1 and CDR2 sequences are LNHDA and SQIVND (reference sequence). The CDR3 region has the DNA TGTGCCAGTAGCGGCTCTCTAGCGAGCAAGTACTTC. Protein: CASSGSLASKYF.

This sequence joins TRBV19 and TRBJ2-5; weak D call: TRBD1 (5 bases). Trimming stripped 5 bases from V and 3 bases from J, with 19 bases between. The CDR3 covers 16 residues. Per the germline V gene, CDR1 is LNHDA and CDR2 is SQIVND (reference sequence). CDR3 residues: CASSPPPYDRKETQYF. As DNA, the CDR3 is TGTGCCAGTAGTCCACCCCCTTACGACAGAAAAGAGACCCAGTACTTC.

The chain carries TRBV15 and TRBJ1-2; 8 nucleotides line up with TRBD1. The germline V gene encodes CDR1 LNHNV and CDR2 YYDKDF (reference sequence). J gave up 7 bases and V 3 bases, and 7 bases lay outside the gene matches. CDR3 length: 14 residues. The CDR3: CATSRGDRGAGYTF. The CDR3 nucleotides are TGTGCCACCAGCAGGGGAGACAGGGGTGCTGGCTACACCTTC. The full variable domain, rest sourced from reference TRBV15 and TRBJ1-2, is DAMVIQNPRYQVTQFGKPVTLSCSQTLNHNVMYWYQQKSSQAPKLLFHYYDKDFNNEADTPDNFQSRRPNTSFCFLDIRSPGLGDTAMYLCATSRGDRGAGYTFGSGTRLTVV.

This sequence joins TRBV4-3 and TRBJ1-6; D possibly corresponds to TRBD1 (6 bases). Germline CDR1 LGHNA, CDR2 YSLEER. The V and J ends lost 2 bases and 0 bases respectively, with 8 bases between them. This CDR3 spans 16 amino acids. CDR3 sequence reads: CASSQTGSSYNSPLHF. CDR3 in DNA: TGCGCCAGCAGCCAAACAGGGAGCTCCTATAATTCACCCCTCCACTTT.

The genes are TRBV6-5 and TRBJ1-2, with 8 nucleotides matching TRBD1. Germline trimming cut 2 bases from V and 6 bases from J; bases unmatched to any gene: 5. The CDR3 sequence is 14 residues long. Germline CDR1 and CDR2: MNHEY and SVGAGI. CDR3 in amino acids: CASSYGRGRDGYTF. The CDR3 DNA is TGTGCCAGCAGTTACGGCAGGGGGCGAGATGGCTACACCTTC.

This clone showed up just a few times. The chain links TRBV19 to TRBJ1-6; D is unclear. The CDR3 is 14 residues long. V was cut by 9 bases and J by 10 bases, with 19 bases left in between. The germline V gene encodes CDR1 LNHDA and CDR2 SQIVND (reference sequence). CDR3 residues: CASGSAYSGSPLHF. In nucleotides, the CDR3 is TGTGCCAGCGGTTCTGCATATAGCGGGTCACCCCTCCACTTT.

The chain combines TRBV5-8 with TRBJ2-5; 10 bases are a match to TRBD1. Losses at the gene ends were 4 bases for V and 5 bases for J; bases not matched to a gene: 5. The CDR3 extends over 14 amino acids. The germline CDR1 and CDR2 sequences are SGHTS and YDEGEE. In DNA, the CDR3 is TGTGCCAGCAGCCCGACAGGGGGCAGGGAGACCCAGTACTTC. Residues: CASSPTGGRETQYF.

The genes are TRBV6-1 and TRBJ2-1, with 9 bases that match TRBD1. Per the germline V gene, CDR1 is MNHNS and CDR2 is SASEGT. Unmatched junction bases numbered 6, after V lost 8 bases and J lost 4 bases. The CDR3 spans 14 residues. CDR3 DNA sequence: TGTGCCAGCGGGGGACAGGGACCTTACAATGAGCAGTTCTTC. It specifies CASGGQGPYNEQFF.